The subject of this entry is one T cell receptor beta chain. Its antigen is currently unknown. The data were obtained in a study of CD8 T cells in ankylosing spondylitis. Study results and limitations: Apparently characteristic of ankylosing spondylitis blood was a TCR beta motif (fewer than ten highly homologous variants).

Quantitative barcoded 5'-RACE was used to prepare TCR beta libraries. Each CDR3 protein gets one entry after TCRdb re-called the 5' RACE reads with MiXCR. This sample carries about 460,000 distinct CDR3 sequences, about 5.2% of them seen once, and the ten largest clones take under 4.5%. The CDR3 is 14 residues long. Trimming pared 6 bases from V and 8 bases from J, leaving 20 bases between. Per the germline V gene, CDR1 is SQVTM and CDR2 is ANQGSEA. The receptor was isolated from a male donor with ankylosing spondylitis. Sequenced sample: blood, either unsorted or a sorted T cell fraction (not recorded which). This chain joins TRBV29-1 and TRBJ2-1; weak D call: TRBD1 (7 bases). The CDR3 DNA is TGCAGCGTGACCGGGAGAACAGGGGTGGATGAGCAGTTCTTC. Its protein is CSVTGRTGVDEQFF.